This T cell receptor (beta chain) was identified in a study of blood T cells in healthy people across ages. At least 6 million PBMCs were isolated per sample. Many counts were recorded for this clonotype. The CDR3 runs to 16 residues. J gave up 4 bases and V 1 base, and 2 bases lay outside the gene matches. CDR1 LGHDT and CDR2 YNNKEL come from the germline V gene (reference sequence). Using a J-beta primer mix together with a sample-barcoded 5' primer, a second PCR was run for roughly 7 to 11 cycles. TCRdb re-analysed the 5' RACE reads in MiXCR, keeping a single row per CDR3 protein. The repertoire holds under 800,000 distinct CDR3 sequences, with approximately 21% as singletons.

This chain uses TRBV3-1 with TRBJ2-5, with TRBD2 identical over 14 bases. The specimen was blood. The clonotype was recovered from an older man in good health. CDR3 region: CASSQGLAGGLETQYF. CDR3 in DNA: TGTGCCAGCAGCCAAGGACTAGCGGGAGGGCTAGAGACCCAGTACTTC.